Listed here are 3 T cell receptor beta chains from one sample, sequenced in a study of cytomegalovirus exposure and HLA in healthy donors. Primers: 60 Vbeta forward and 13 Jbeta reverse. Some clones are missing from TCRdb's copy, which holds only in-frame ones; the method was immunoSEQ multiplex PCR. The data contain over 200,000 clones, approximately 81% of them singletons. Sample: PBMCs. The origin of the receptors is a human donor in good health.

This rearrangement joins TRBV18 to TRBJ2-3, with a possible D match to TRBD1 (6 bases). The CDR3 contains 18 residues. Trimming pared 6 bases from V and 3 bases from J, leaving 25 bases between. From germline, CDR1 is KGHSH and CDR2 LQKENI. The CDR3 nucleotides are TGTGCCAGCTCTCGCAAGATCCTCACAGGGAGTGGAACAGATACGCAGTATTTT. This codes for CASSRKILTGSGTDTQYF.

The chain joins TRBV29-1 to TRBJ2-5; 7 positions agree with TRBD1. With the DNA end fitting TRBJ2-7 better, the J assignment may be wrong. Looked up from germline, CDR1 is SQVTM and CDR2 is ANQGSEA. This CDR3 spans 14 amino acids. In DNA, the CDR3 is TGCAGCGTTGCTTCACAGGGGAGTCTCTACGAGCAGTACTTC. Residues: CSVASQGSLYEQYF.

The chain joins TRBV6-5 to TRBJ2-4, with 7 bases that match TRBD1. There are 14 residues in the CDR3. J lost 6 bases, V lost 4 bases, and 6 bases had no gene match. Germline CDR1 and CDR2: MNHEY and SVGAGI. CDR3 region: CASSSPGQPNIQYF. The CDR3 bases are TGTGCCAGCAGTTCTCCGGGACAGCCAAACATTCAGTACTTC.